The 2 T cell receptor beta chains in this list originate from one sample, sequenced in a study of blood T cell repertoires in COVID-19. Assay used: immunoSEQ multiplex PCR; TCRdb lists only in-frame clones, some missing. The table records 150,000 or so clones, about four fifths of them present only once. What was sequenced was peripheral blood. These receptors all stem from a woman in her sixties with acute or convalescent COVID-19.

The sample holds a few counts of this clone. The rearrangement uses TRBV7-6 and TRBJ2-7, with D perhaps matching TRBD2 (5 bases). CDR1 and CDR2 from the germline V gene are SGHVS and FNYEAQ. V gave up 2 bases and J gave up 5 bases, with 7 bases separating them. The CDR3 length is 12 residues. CDR3 coding DNA: TGTGCCAGCAGCTTACTCGGGAACGAGCAGTACGTC. Translating gives CASSLLGNEQYV.

The chain combines TRBV6-5 with TRBJ2-2; D may be TRBD1 (6 bases). The V gene's germline CDR1 is MNHEY and CDR2 SVGAGI. The CDR3 has 15 amino acids. Trimming cost V 4 bases and J 0 bases, with 9 bases left between them. CDR3 nucleotide sequence: TGTGCCAGCAGTTTTCGGACAGCGAACACCGGGGAGCTGTTTTTT. The encoded protein is CASSFRTANTGELFF.